Many counts were recorded for the clone carrying this T cell receptor (beta chain). This sample was taken from a study of neurological immune-mediated disorders. One entry per CDR3 protein results from TCRdb running MiXCR on the 5' RACE reads. The sample holds about 41,000 distinct CDR3 sequences; 2.5% are singletons and the top ten take 9.5% to 15%. The V gene lost 3 bases and the J gene lost 7 bases, with 7 bases spanning the gap. CDR1 KGHSH and CDR2 LQKENI come from the germline V gene. The CDR3 sequence is 12 residues long. The sample comprised PBMCs. This chain links TRBV18 with TRBJ2-1; D is ambiguous. The sequence derives from a man between 25 and 39 years old with multiple sclerosis. The DNA of the CDR3 is TGTGCCAGCTCACCCATAGAGAATGAGCAGTTCTTC. Translated, it gives CASSPIENEQFF.